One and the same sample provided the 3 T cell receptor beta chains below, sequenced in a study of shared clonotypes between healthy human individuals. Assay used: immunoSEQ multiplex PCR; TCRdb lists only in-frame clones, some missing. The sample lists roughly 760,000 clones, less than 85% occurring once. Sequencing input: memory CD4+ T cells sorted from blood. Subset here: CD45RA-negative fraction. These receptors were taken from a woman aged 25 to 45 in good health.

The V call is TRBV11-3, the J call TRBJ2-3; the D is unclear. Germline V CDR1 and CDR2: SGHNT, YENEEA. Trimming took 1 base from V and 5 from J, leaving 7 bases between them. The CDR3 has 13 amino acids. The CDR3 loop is CASSLVLGDTQYF. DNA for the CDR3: TGTGCCAGCAGCTTAGTTCTTGGAGATACGCAGTATTTT.

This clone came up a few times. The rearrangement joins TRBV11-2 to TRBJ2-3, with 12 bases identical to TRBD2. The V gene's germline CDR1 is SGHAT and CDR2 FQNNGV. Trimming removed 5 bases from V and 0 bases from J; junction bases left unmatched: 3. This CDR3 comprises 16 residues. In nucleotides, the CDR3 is TGTGCCAGCAGCCTCGGACTAGCGGGAAGCACAGATACGCAGTATTTT. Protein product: CASSLGLAGSTDTQYF. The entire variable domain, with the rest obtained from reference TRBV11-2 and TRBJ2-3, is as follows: EAGVAQSPRYKIIEKRQSVAFWCNPISGHATLYWYQQILGQGPKLLIQFQNNGVVDDSQLPKDRFSAERLKGVDSTLKIQPAKLEDSAVYLCASSLGLAGSTDTQYFGPGTRLTVL.

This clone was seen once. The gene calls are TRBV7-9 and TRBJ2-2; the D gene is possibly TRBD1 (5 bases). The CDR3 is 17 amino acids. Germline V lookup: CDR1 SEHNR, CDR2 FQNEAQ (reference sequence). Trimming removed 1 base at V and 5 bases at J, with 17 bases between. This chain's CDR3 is CASSLGGQRKETGELFF. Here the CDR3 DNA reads TGTGCCAGCAGCTTAGGTGGACAAAGGAAGGAGACCGGGGAGCTGTTTTTT.